This TCR beta chain originates from a study of metastatic and nonmetastatic thyroid tumors. The table lists this clone with many counts. In the source study's methods: The study built a papillary thyroid cancer distant-metastasis classifier from CDR3 differences across clinicopathological groups. TCRdb reanalyzed the PCR reads with MiXCR. None of the V and J calls come from the authors' own analysis; TCRdb made them. The data hold about 64,000 clones, with 15% to 20% observed a single time. Each patient went into thyroid surgery without having received any treatment. V was pared by 3 bases and J by 0 bases, with 20 bases between. The CDR3 spans 17 residues. CDR1 DFQATT and CDR2 SNEGSKA come from the germline V gene (reference sequence).

Sequencing was performed on blood. The TCR sequence derives from a male donor with papillary thyroid cancer or a benign thyroid nodule (not recorded which). Some clones in this sample may be carry-over from other donors' samples. V gene TRBV20-1 combines with J gene TRBJ1-2, with D maybe TRBD1 (6 bases). DNA of the CDR3: TGCAGTGCTAGGCCGCTCTCTGGACAGTCAGCTAACTATGGCTACACCTTC. Its protein product is CSARPLSGQSANYGYTF.